The T cell receptor beta chain described here comes from a study of control samples from healthy donors and cancer patients. Assay used: immunoSEQ multiplex PCR; TCRdb lists only in-frame clones, some missing. The sample has about 160,000 clones; 85% to 90% are singletons. What was sequenced was blood. The source is a man aged 25 to 45 in good health.

CDR3 DNA: TGTGCCAGCAGCTTAATCCCTTTAGCGGAGGGGAACACCGGGGAGCTGTTTTTT. Encoded protein: CASSLIPLAEGNTGELFF. The chain joins TRBV7-3 to TRBJ2-2; the D gene is possibly TRBD2 (6 bases). CDR1 and CDR2 from the germline V gene are SGHTA and FQGTGA. Between the trimmed V and J ends, which lost 1 base and 1 base, there was a span of 16 bases. There are 18 residues in the CDR3.